The 10 T cell receptor beta chains reported below all come from one sample, sequenced in a study of blood T cells in healthy people across ages. For the second PCR, which ran for roughly 7 to 11 cycles, a sample-barcoded 5' primer and a J-beta primer mix were used. TCRdb reanalysed the 5' RACE reads using MiXCR and keeps one entry per CDR3 protein. The data hold hundreds of thousands of distinct CDR3 sequences, with under 65% observed a single time. Input material: blood. The receptors shown here come from a woman of 80 years or more in good health.

This clonotype was seen a single time. The rearrangement uses TRBV6-6 and TRBJ1-2; D not certain. V lost 6 bases and J lost 5, with 10 bases in between. The CDR3 is 12 amino acids. Germline V gene lookup returns CDR1 MNHNY and CDR2 SVGAGI (reference sequence). The CDR3 coding sequence is TGTGCCAGCAGCTCACAGCGTTATGGCTACACCTTC. It specifies CASSSQRYGYTF.

The J gene is TRBJ1-6, the V gene TRBV6-6; D is possibly TRBD1 (5 bases). With 2 bases removed from V and 10 bases from J, the gap between germline ends came to 6 bases. The CDR3 contains 12 residues. CDR1 is MNHNY, CDR2 SVGAGI, per germline (reference sequence). The DNA for the CDR3 is TGTGCCAGCAGTTACGAGGGGTCACCCCTCCACTTT. It is translated as CASSYEGSPLHF.

This clonotype has only a few counts. The rearrangement uses TRBV3-1 and TRBJ2-3; possibly TRBD2 for D (5 bases). V dropped 4 bases and J dropped 2 bases, with 13 bases sitting between them. Germline V gives CDR1 LGHDT, CDR2 YNNKEL (reference sequence). This CDR3 comprises 15 residues. The chain's CDR3 is CASSPGLSPTDTQYF. The CDR3 bases are TGTGCCAGCAGCCCCGGACTCTCACCCACAGATACGCAGTATTTT.

The rearrangement joins TRBV20-1 to TRBJ1-5; D uncertain. The germline V and J ends were trimmed by 3 bases and 7 bases, with 13 bases remaining between them. This CDR3 contains 13 residues. CDR1 and CDR2 from the germline V gene are DFQATT and SNEGSKA (reference sequence). In DNA form, the CDR3 reads TGCAGTGCTAGTAAGGCGGTGGAGCAGCCCCAGCATTTT. Translated: CSASKAVEQPQHF.

This clonotype was detected many times. CDR3 amino acids: CASSFSGGSTDTQYF. CDR3 nucleotide sequence: TGTGCCAGCAGTTTTAGCGGGGGGAGCACAGATACGCAGTATTTT. V is TRBV28 and J is TRBJ2-3, with 10 bases identical to TRBD2. Germline CDR1 reads MDHEN; CDR2 reads SYDVKM. The V segment lost 3 bases and the J segment 0 bases; nucleotides outside the gene matches: 0. This CDR3 comprises 15 residues.

This clonotype was detected only a few times. This chain uses TRBV11-2 with TRBJ1-3; D is unclear. This CDR3 is built from 14 residues. Looked up from germline, CDR1 is SGHAT and CDR2 is FQNNGV. With 4 bases removed from V and 4 bases from J, the gap between germline ends came to 11 bases. CDR3 region: CASSSSAVGNTIYF. In DNA, the CDR3 is TGTGCCAGCAGCTCCTCGGCGGTAGGAAACACCATATATTTT.

The chain carries TRBV7-9 and TRBJ1-2, with D tentatively TRBD1 (5 bases). CDR1 SEHNR and CDR2 FQNEAQ come from the germline V gene (reference sequence). V lost 4 bases and J 4 bases, leaving 22 bases between the germline ends. This CDR3 has 17 residues. The CDR3 coding sequence is TGTGCCAGCAGCTCCCTGGGGGTAGCTCGCGCCTCCTATGGCTACACCTTC. Protein sequence: CASSSLGVARASYGYTF.

The V gene is TRBV7-6, the J gene TRBJ2-7, with D maybe TRBD1 (6 bases). The J call may be wrong; the DNA end is better matched by TRBJ2-5. The CDR3 loop spans 15 amino acids. Germline loops: CDR1 SGHVS, CDR2 FNYEAQ. CDR3 in DNA: TGTGCCAGCAGCCCGGTGCAGGGGTTGGGGGAGACCCAGTACTTC. This translates into CASSPVQGLGETQYF.

The J gene is TRBJ2-1, the V gene TRBV28; 9 positions agree with TRBD2. Trimming at V came to 4 bases and at J to 6 bases, leaving 7 bases not matched to a gene. The CDR3 is made up of 15 amino acids. Germline loops: CDR1 MDHEN, CDR2 SYDVKM. The CDR3, as DNA: TGTGCCAGCAGTTCCCCCCGAGCGGGAGGCAATGAGCAGTTCTTC. Its translation: CASSSPRAGGNEQFF.

CDR3 sequence: CASSPRTTYNEQFF. The CDR3 bases are TGTGCCAGCAGTCCCAGGACTACTTACAATGAGCAGTTCTTC. V is TRBV12-3 or TRBV12-4 and J is TRBJ2-1, with TRBD2 as a possible D gene (6 bases). This CDR3 is built from 14 residues. V lost 5 bases and J 4 bases, leaving 12 bases between the germline ends.